This T cell receptor (beta chain) was sequenced during a study of cytomegalovirus exposure and HLA in healthy donors. The wider study: As an earlier analysis found, around 170 million T cells yielded approximately 100 million unique TCR beta sequences. Within an early data release were about 80 million unique TCRs drawn from HLA-typed donors. Study conclusions and caveats: The dataset shows that most TCR sequences were rare, while some public TCRs occurred in many donors.

This PCR relied on a set of 60 Vbeta primers and 13 Jbeta primers. TCRdb keeps only in-frame clones here, not all; method: immunoSEQ multiplex PCR. The sample includes 190,000 or so clones, around four fifths of them seen just once. Trimming shortened V by 1 base and J by 0 bases, and 7 bases separated the two germline ends. The CDR3 is made up of 15 amino acids. The germline V gene has CDR1 SGHTA and CDR2 FQGNSA. A remark on this clone: Its antigen is unknown.

These donors, healthy bone marrow donors, were studied. The chain combines TRBV7-2 with TRBJ1-5, with a possible D match to TRBD1 (5 bases). This clonotype was obtained from a man in his forties or fifties in good health and CMV-seronegative. The specimen was PBMCs. The CDR3 DNA is TGTGCCAGCAGCTTAGATACAGGTAGCAATCAGCCCCAGCATTTT. It specifies CASSLDTGSNQPQHF.